The rows below give T cell receptor beta chains drawn from one sample of a study of shared clonotypes between healthy human individuals. Data came from immunoSEQ multiplex PCR; TCRdb stores just in-frame clones and leaves some out. This sample has around 980,000 clones, with about 84% found just once. Sequenced sample: memory CD4+ T cells from PBMCs. The receptors stem from a man between 18 and 29 years old in good health. Some clones in this sample may be carry-over from other donors' samples. The CDR3 runs from the conserved cysteine through the conserved F or W. The D gene is left open where the match is weak. Clone size is stated in some rows and not others, as once, few, many or a class when expanded.

d_call cdr3_length j_call clone_size v_call cdr3_nt cdr3_aa
. 13 TRBJ2-5 . TRBV5-1 TGCGCCAGCAGCTCCGCTCCCCAAGAGACCCAGTACTTC CASSSAPQETQYF
TRBD1 16 TRBJ1-2 . TRBV5-4 TGTGCCAGCAGCGCGAACAGGGGCCTAACCTACTATGGCTACACCTTC CASSANRGLTYYGYTF
. 12 TRBJ1-1 . TRBV30 TGTGCCTGCGCTGAACAAAACACTGAAGCTTTCTTT CACAEQNTEAFF
TRBD1 20 TRBJ2-1 . TRBV11-3 TGTGCCAGCAGCTCCCCTGGTGGACAGGGCCCTACAAGCTCCTACAATGAGCAGTTCTTC CASSSPGGQGPTSSYNEQFF
. 11 TRBJ1-1 . TRBV28 TGTGCCAGCAGTTCCCCAGGGGCGGCTTTCTTT CASSSPGAAFF
. 12 TRBJ2-7 . TRBV28 TGTGCCAGCAGAACCCTACCCTACGAGCAGTACTTC CASRTLPYEQYF
. 13 TRBJ2-7 . TRBV2 TGTGCCAGCAGGGATCCTCTCGGGGGCGAGCAGTACTTC CASRDPLGGEQYF
. 15 TRBJ1-2 . TRBV28 TGTGCCAGCAGTTTATATGGGGGGACCAACTATGGCTACACCTTC CASSLYGGTNYGYTF
. 16 TRBJ2-7 . TRBV7-2 TGTGCCAGCAGCCCCAGTTCCGGGGGCCAAAGCTACGAGCAGTACTTC CASSPSSGGQSYEQYF
. 13 TRBJ1-1 . TRBV7-9 TGTGCCAGCAGCTTTAGAATGGACACTGAAGCTTTCTTT CASSFRMDTEAFF
. 14 TRBJ2-7 . TRBV5-5 TGTGCCAGCAGCTTTTCGGGTCCAAACTACGAGCAGTACTTC CASSFSGPNYEQYF
TRBD1 13 TRBJ2-7 . TRBV10-3 TGTGCCATCAACACAGGGGAAGTCAACGAGCAGTACTTC CAINTGEVNEQYF
. 14 TRBJ1-1 few TRBV7-2 TGTGCCAGCAGCTATGGGACGGTGAACACTGAAGCTTTCTTT CASSYGTVNTEAFF
. 15 TRBJ2-3 . TRBV28 TGTGCCAGCAGTTCCTTGCGGTGGAGTAGAGATACGCAGTATTTT CASSSLRWSRDTQYF
. 12 TRBJ2-2 . TRBV7-3 TGTGCCAGCCAAACCCCGGCCGGGGAGCTGTTTTTT CASQTPAGELFF
TRBD1 14 TRBJ2-3 . TRBV29-1 TGCAGCGTTGGGGACAGGGAGCTGACAGATACGCAGTATTTT CSVGDRELTDTQYF
. 15 TRBJ1-2 . TRBV5-4 TGTGCCAGCAGCTTGGCGAAGTTGGGCGCTTTTGGCTACACCTTC CASSLAKLGAFGYTF
. 13 TRBJ2-5 once TRBV29-1 TGCAGCGTGCTCCTTGGGGCTTCGGAGACCCAGTACTTC CSVLLGASETQYF
TRBD2 12 TRBJ2-3 once TRBV10-2 TGCGCCAGCAGTGTAGCGGGCAATACGCAGTATTTT CASSVAGNTQYF
. 17 TRBJ2-1 . TRBV5-6 TGTGCCAGCAGCTTGGTTGGCGGGCCTCTCTCCTACAATGAGCAGTTCTTC CASSLVGGPLSYNEQFF
TRBD2 15 TRBJ2-1 once TRBV5-1 TGCGCCAGCAGCTTGGCTAGCGGGGGATACAATGAGCAGTTCTTC CASSLASGGYNEQFF
. 15 TRBJ2-5 . TRBV5-4 TGTGCCAGCAGCGGGCGGCTGGGCGGCCAAGAGACCCAGTACTTC CASSGRLGGQETQYF
TRBD1 15 TRBJ2-3 . TRBV28 TGTGCCAGCAGACTTCCGGGACAGGGGTTACATACGCAGTATTTT CASRLPGQGLHTQYF
. 13 TRBJ1-2 . TRBV4-3 TGCGCCAGCAGCCAGGATCGGGGGGATGGCTACACCTTC CASSQDRGDGYTF
. 13 TRBJ1-1 . TRBV2 TGTGCCAGCAGAGGAGAGGTGAACACTGAAGCTTTCTTT CASRGEVNTEAFF
. 15 TRBJ1-1 . TRBV25-1 TGTGCCAGCAGTGAACTGGCCAAAGGGGACACTGAAGCTTTCTTT CASSELAKGDTEAFF
. 14 TRBJ2-3 . TRBV5-4 TGTGCCAGCAGGGAGGGGAGTGGTGCAGATACGCAGTATTTT CASREGSGADTQYF
. 12 TRBJ2-2 . TRBV2 TGTGCCAGCAGCCCGGCGACCGGGGAGCTGTTTTTT CASSPATGELFF